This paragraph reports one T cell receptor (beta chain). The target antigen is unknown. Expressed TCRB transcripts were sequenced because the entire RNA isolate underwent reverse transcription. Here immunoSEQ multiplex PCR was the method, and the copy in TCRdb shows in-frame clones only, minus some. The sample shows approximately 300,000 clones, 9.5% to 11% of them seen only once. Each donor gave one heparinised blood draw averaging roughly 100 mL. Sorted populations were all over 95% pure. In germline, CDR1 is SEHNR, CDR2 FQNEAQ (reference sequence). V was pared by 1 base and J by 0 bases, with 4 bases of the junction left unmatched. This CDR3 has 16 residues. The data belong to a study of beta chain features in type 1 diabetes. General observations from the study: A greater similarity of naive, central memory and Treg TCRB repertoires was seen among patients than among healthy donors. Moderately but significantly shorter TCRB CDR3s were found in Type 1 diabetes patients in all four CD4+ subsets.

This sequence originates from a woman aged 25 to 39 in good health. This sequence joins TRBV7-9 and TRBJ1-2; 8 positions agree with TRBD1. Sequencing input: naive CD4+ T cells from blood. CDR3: CASSLGTGKSNYGYTF. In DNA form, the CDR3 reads TGTGCCAGCAGCTTAGGGACAGGGAAATCTAACTATGGCTACACCTTC.